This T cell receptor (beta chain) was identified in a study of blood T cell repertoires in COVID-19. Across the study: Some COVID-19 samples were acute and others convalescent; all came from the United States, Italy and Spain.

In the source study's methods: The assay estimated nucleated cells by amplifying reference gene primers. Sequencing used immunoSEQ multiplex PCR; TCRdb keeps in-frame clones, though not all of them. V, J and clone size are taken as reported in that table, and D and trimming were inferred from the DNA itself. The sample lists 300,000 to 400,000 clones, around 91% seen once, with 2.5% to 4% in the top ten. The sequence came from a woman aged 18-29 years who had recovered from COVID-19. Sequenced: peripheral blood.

The CDR3 region is CASSLASGGYNEQFF. The CDR3 coding sequence is TGTGCCAGCAGCTTAGCTAGCGGGGGATACAATGAGCAGTTCTTC. This chain links TRBV7-9 with TRBJ2-1; 9 nucleotides align to TRBD2. CDR1 and CDR2 from the germline V gene are SEHNR and FQNEAQ (reference sequence). V lost 0 bases, J lost 4 bases, and 1 base stayed unmatched. The CDR3 sequence is 15 residues long.